This T cell receptor (beta chain) derives from a study of Ad26.COV2.S vaccination and SARS-CoV-2 variants. The study, taken as a whole, reports: The breadth of spike-specific CD8+ and CD4+ T cell responses after vaccination was reportedly substantial. Similar non-spike TCR breadth was observed in recipients of vaccine and of placebo.

Of note for this clone: Its specificity is not known.

Repertoires were generated with immunoSEQ multiplex PCR, while TCRdb's copy carries only in-frame clones and drops some. The sample comprises about 400,000 clones, about 80% of which are singletons, and around 7% rests with the top ten. Sample treatment: about 20 received Ad26.COV2.S at low or high dose, single or two shots; roughly five received placebo; per-sample allocation not given. The study sampled participants on day 63 after the first vaccine or placebo injection. An Ad26 vector expressing Wuhan-strain SARS-CoV-2 spike constituted the vaccine. The junction had 8 bases not matched to a gene; V was cut back by 2 bases and J by 9 bases. Germline V gives CDR1 MNHEY, CDR2 SVGEGT. The CDR3 has 15 amino acids.

This receptor was identified in a person between 18 and 65 years old who received the Ad26.COV2.S COVID-19 vaccine or a placebo. Here the sequenced sample was peripheral blood, taken in a trial of Ad26.COV2.S vaccine versus placebo. The rearrangement joins TRBV6-2 or TRBV6-3 to TRBJ2-5; 11 nucleotides line up with TRBD2. The chain's CDR3 is CASSYPASGRSAQYF. CDR3 DNA: TGTGCCAGCAGTTACCCCGCTAGCGGGAGGTCGGCCCAGTACTTC.